This T cell receptor (beta chain) was documented in a study of blood T cell repertoires in COVID-19. Only in-frame clones appear in the TCRdb table, and some are missing; sequencing was by immunoSEQ multiplex PCR. The repertoire has 130,000 to 150,000 clones, approximately 80% of them found once; the top ten carry approximately 3.5%. Trimming left V 1 base short and J 4 bases short, with 10 bases between. The CDR3 has 14 residues. Germline-derived CDR1 and CDR2 are LNHDA and SQIVND (reference sequence). This clonotype was sampled from a man between 65 and 80 years old who had recovered from COVID-19. The sample was peripheral blood. The V call is TRBV19, the J call TRBJ1-2, with D perhaps matching TRBD1 (6 bases). The CDR3 nucleotides are TGTGCCAGTAGTATAGGCCAGGGGAGCTATGGCTACACCTTC. Protein sequence: CASSIGQGSYGYTF. Drawing the rest from reference TRBV19 and TRBJ1-2, the complete variable domain is DGGITQSPKYLFRKEGQNVTLSCEQNLNHDAMYWYRQDPGQGLRLIYYSQIVNDFQKGDIAEGYSVSREKKESFPLTVTSAQKNPTAFYLCASSIGQGSYGYTFGSGTRLTVV.